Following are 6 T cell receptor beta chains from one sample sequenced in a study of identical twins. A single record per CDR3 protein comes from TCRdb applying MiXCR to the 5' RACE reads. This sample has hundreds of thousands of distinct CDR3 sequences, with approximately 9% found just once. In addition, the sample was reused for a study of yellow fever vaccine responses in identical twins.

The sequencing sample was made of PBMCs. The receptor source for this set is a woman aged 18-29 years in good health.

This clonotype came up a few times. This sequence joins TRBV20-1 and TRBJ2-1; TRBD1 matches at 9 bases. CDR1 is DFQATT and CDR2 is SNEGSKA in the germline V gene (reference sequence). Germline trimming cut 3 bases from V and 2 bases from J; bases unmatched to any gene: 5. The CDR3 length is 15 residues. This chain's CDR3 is CSARTGGNPYNEQFF. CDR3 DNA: TGCAGTGCTAGGACAGGGGGAAATCCCTACAATGAGCAGTTCTTC.

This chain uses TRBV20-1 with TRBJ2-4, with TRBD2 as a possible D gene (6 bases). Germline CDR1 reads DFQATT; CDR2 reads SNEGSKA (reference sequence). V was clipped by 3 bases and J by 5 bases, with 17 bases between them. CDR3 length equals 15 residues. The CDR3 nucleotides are TGCAGTGCTAGTTCTGCTAGCGTGAGTGAAAACATTCAGTACTTC. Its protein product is CSASSASVSENIQYF.

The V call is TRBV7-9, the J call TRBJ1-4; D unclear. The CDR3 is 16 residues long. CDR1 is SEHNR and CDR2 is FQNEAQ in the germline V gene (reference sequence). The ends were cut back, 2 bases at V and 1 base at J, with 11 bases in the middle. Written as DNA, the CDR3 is TGTGCCAGCAGCTTAAGCGGAATTGGAACTAATGAAAAACTGTTTTTT. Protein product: CASSLSGIGTNEKLFF.

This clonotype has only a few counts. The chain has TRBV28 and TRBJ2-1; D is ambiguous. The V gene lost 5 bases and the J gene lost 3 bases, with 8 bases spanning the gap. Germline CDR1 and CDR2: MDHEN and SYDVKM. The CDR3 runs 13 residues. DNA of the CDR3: TGTGCCAGCAGTAAATCCCTCTACAATGAGCAGTTCTTC. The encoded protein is CASSKSLYNEQFF.

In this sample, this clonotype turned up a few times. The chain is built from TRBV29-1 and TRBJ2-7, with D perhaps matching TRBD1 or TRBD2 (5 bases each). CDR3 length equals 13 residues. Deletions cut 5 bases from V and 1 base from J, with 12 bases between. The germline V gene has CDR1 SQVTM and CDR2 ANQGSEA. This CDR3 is CSVLGTWSYEQYF. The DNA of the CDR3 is TGCAGCGTTTTGGGGACCTGGTCCTACGAGCAGTACTTC.

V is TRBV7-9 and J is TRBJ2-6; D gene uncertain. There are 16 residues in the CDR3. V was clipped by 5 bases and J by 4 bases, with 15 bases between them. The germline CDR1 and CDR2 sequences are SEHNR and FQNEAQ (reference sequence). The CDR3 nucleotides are TGTGCCAGCAGCATCCGCGAAGATCCGGGGGCCAACGTCCTGACTTTC. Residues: CASSIREDPGANVLTF.